The entry below gives a single T cell receptor (beta chain) sequence along with its context. Its matching antigen is unknown. The sample originates from a study of cytomegalovirus exposure and HLA in healthy donors. Whole-study findings and limits: In most subjects, TCR beta sequences reportedly gave accurate predictions of HLA-A and HLA-B alleles.

V was pared by 3 bases and J by 4 bases, with 4 bases of the junction left unmatched. Germline V gene data show CDR1 as SEHNR and CDR2 as FQNEAQ (reference sequence). The length of the CDR3 is 16 residues. PCR employed 60 Vbeta and 13 Jbeta primers. Profiled with immunoSEQ multiplex PCR; TCRdb holds only in-frame clones, not every one. The repertoire holds about 220,000 clones, with roughly 75% as singletons. The J gene is TRBJ2-6, the V gene TRBV7-9; 9 bases match TRBD1. The source of this sequence is a woman aged 25 to 39 in good health and CMV-seronegative. The material sequenced was PBMCs. CDR3 DNA sequence: TGTGCCAGCAGCTTCACAGGGGGCGGAGGGGCCAACGTCCTGACTTTC. Protein: CASSFTGGGGANVLTF.